The 15 T cell receptor beta chains given below trace back to one sample, sequenced in a study of vaccination effects on CD4 cells after COVID-19 (dated by TCRdb to between 2021 and 2024). The ViraFEST assay stimulated PBMC with viral peptide pools and then used TCR sequencing to identify antigen-specific CD4+ T cell clonotypes by expansion. After around 11 days of culture, CD4+ T cells were isolated with the EasySep CD4+ T cell isolation kit. Healthy vaccine recipients had no prior SARS-CoV-2 infection, confirmed by negative nucleocapsid antibodies before and after vaccination. Library preparation employed the immunoSEQ multiplex PCR assay. TCRdb carries this immuneACCESS record with in-frame sequences only. Its versions omit some clonotypes, under half of them owing to an unresolved V gene in the studies checked, with the rest unexplained. For this sample there are 40,000 to 45,000 clones; 65% to 80% appear just once. 2.9% of the sample goes to the ten largest clones.

Their antigens are not known. The sequencing used CD4+ T cells from PBMCs cultured with HCoV-NL63 spike peptides, collected before COVID-19 vaccination. Read against the paper, the sample's cell subset or site label means: HCoV-NL63 spike overlapping peptide pool stimulation. The origin of the receptors is a human donor who received a COVID-19 vaccine.

The chain joins TRBV21-1 to TRBJ2-1; the DNA was not used to check the table's D call, TRBD2. TRBV21-1 is described as a pseudogene. This CDR3 is built from 15 residues. The chain's CDR3 is CASSTGTRVYNEQFF. The CDR3 DNA is TGTGCCAGCAGCACCGGGACTAGGGTGTACAATGAGCAGTTCTTC.

This chain connects TRBV29-1 to TRBJ2-5; no clear D gene. The length of the CDR3 is 9 residues. Deletions cut 4 bases from V and 5 bases from J, with 2 bases between. Germline values: CDR1 SQVTM, CDR2 ANQGSEA. This chain's CDR3 is CSVAETQYF. The CDR3 DNA reads as TGCAGCGTTGCGGAGACCCAGTACTTC.

The chain employs TRBV19 and TRBJ1-3; tentative D call: TRBD1 (6 bases). V was pared by 10 bases and J by 0 bases, with 13 bases between. Germline assignment: CDR1 LNHDA and CDR2 SQIVND (reference sequence). This CDR3 spans 14 amino acids. CDR3: CATEDRLSGNTIYF. CDR3 DNA: TGTGCCACTGAGGACAGACTCTCTGGAAACACCATATATTTT.

This clone was recorded only once. The chain combines TRBV7-2 with TRBJ2-6; 9 nucleotides match TRBD1. J gave up 0 bases and V 5 bases, and 5 bases lay outside the gene matches. Germline V lookup: CDR1 SGHTA, CDR2 FQGNSA. CDR3 size: 17 residues. For the CDR3, the DNA is TGTGCCAGCAGCCCACCGGGACAGGGCTCTGGGGCCAACGTCCTGACTTTC. Translated, it gives CASSPPGQGSGANVLTF. Based on the CDR3 plus reference TRBV7-2 and TRBJ2-6, the full variable domain is GAGVSQSPSNKVTEKGKDVELRCDPISGHTALYWYRQSLGQGLEFLIYFQGNSAPDKSGLPSDRFSAERTGGSVSTLTIQRTQQEDSAVYLCASSPPGQGSGANVLTFGAGSRLTVL.

The gene calls are TRBV15 and TRBJ2-7; no reliable D call. Germline V gene lookup returns CDR1 LNHNV and CDR2 YYDKDF (reference sequence). The CDR3 contains 12 residues. The V and J ends lost 3 bases and 4 bases respectively, with 7 bases between them. The CDR3 spells CATSSSAYEQYV. The CDR3 DNA sequence: TGTGCCACCAGCAGTAGTGCATACGAGCAGTACGTC.

Only a few counts were recorded for this clone. The rearrangement uses TRBV25-1 and TRBJ1-2, with TRBD1 identical over 9 bases. Germline assignment: CDR1 MGHDK and CDR2 SYGVNS. V trimming: 6 bases; J trimming: 8 bases; junction bases outside the gene matches: 10. This CDR3 region has 14 residues. CDR3 sequence: CASRPGQGSGGYTF. The DNA for the CDR3 is TGTGCCAGCAGGCCGGGACAGGGATCTGGAGGCTACACCTTC.

The V gene is TRBV25-1, the J gene TRBJ1-1, with a tentative D call TRBD1 (6 bases). The CDR3 extends over 15 amino acids. With 8 bases removed from V and 2 bases from J, the gap between germline ends came to 18 bases. Germline V gene lookup returns CDR1 MGHDK and CDR2 SYGVNS. CDR3 nucleotides: TGTGCCAGCCGGGGTAACGGCAGGGGCAACACTGAAGCTTTCTTT. This sequence encodes CASRGNGRGNTEAFF. The full variable domain, completed using reference TRBV25-1 and TRBJ1-1, is EADIYQTPRYLVIGTGKKITLECSQTMGHDKMYWYQQDPGMELHLIHYSYGVNSTEKGDLSSESTVSRIRTEHFPLTLESARPSHTSQYLCASRGNGRGNTEAFFGQGTRLTVV.

The V gene is TRBV4-2, the J gene TRBJ2-1; D is uncertain. The length of the CDR3 is 16 residues. V was pared by 1 base and J by 2 bases, with 12 bases between. From germline, CDR1 is LGHNA and CDR2 YNFKEQ. The CDR3 coding sequence is TGTGCCAGCAGCCAAGGCAGTTTGCACCCCTACAATGAGCAGTTCTTC. This codes for CASSQGSLHPYNEQFF.

The J gene is TRBJ1-2, the V gene TRBV7-3; D may be TRBD1 (6 bases). V lost 1 base and J lost 6, with 9 bases in between. Germline loops: CDR1 SGHTA, CDR2 FQGTGA. The CDR3 loop spans 13 amino acids. In DNA, the CDR3 is TGTGCCAGCAGCTTAAGGCCAGGGGATGGCTACACCTTC. It is translated as CASSLRPGDGYTF. Complete variable domain (other parts from reference TRBV7-3 and TRBJ1-2): GAGVSQTPSNKVTEKGKYVELRCDPISGHTALYWYRQSLGQGPEFLIYFQGTGAADDSGLPNDRFFAVRPEGSVSTLKIQRTERGDSAVYLCASSLRPGDGYTFGSGTRLTVV.

The chain has TRBV30 and TRBJ2-6, with TRBD1 matching over 12 bases. Germline CDR1 GTSNPN, CDR2 SVGIG (reference sequence). The CDR3 covers 16 residues. Trimming removed 5 bases from V and 3 bases from J; junction bases left unmatched: 5. The CDR3 loop reads CAWYRDRGLGANVLTF. Written as DNA, the CDR3 is TGTGCCTGGTACCGGGACAGGGGGCTTGGGGCCAACGTCCTGACTTTC. The whole variable domain, remainder taken from reference TRBV30 and TRBJ2-6, is SQTIHQWPATLVQPVGSPLSLECTVEGTSNPNLYWYRQAAGRGLQLLFYSVGIGQISSEVPQNLSASRPQDRQFILSSKKLLLSDSGFYLCAWYRDRGLGANVLTFGAGSRLTVL.

The chain employs TRBV28 and TRBJ2-1, with unresolved D. CDR1 is MDHEN, CDR2 SYDVKM, per germline. The ends were cut back, 6 bases at V and 10 bases at J, with 10 bases in the middle. CDR3 length equals 11 residues. The CDR3 DNA is TGTGCCAGCAGCCCAGGAAAAGAGCAGTTCTTC. Translating gives CASSPGKEQFF. The full variable domain, in which reference TRBV28 and TRBJ2-1 provide the parts outside the CDR3, is DVKVTQSSRYLVKRTGEKVFLECVQDMDHENMFWYRQDPGLGLRLIYFSYDVKMKEKGDIPEGYSVSREKKERFSLILESASTNQTSMYLCASSPGKEQFFGPGTRLTVL.

The chain employs TRBV6-1 and TRBJ1-3, with TRBD1 as a possible D gene (6 bases). The CDR3 consists of 15 residues. Germline CDR1 and CDR2: MNHNS and SASEGT. V lost 3 bases to trimming and J lost 3 bases, with 12 bases between them. In nucleotides, the CDR3 is TGTGCCAGCAGTGACAGGGGAAGGGTTGGAAACACCATATATTTT. Encoded protein: CASSDRGRVGNTIYF.

This chain joins TRBV19 and TRBJ1-5; TRBD1 agrees at 10 bases. V gave up 5 bases and J gave up 10 bases; unmatched junction bases: 8. Germline-derived CDR1 and CDR2 are LNHDA and SQIVND (reference sequence). The CDR3 loop spans 14 amino acids. The DNA of the CDR3 is TGTGCCAGTAGTGCCCGGGACAGGGGACATCCCCAGCATTTT. Translated, it gives CASSARDRGHPQHF.

This clone was detected only a few times. The rearrangement joins TRBV5-4 to TRBJ1-2; D ambiguous. Germline values: CDR1 SGHNT, CDR2 YYREEE (reference sequence). The CDR3 length is 13 residues. V lost 4 bases and J 4 bases, leaving 11 bases between the germline ends. CDR3 nucleotide sequence: TGTGCCAGCAGCGGGAAACCACTCTATGGCTACACCTTC. Encoded protein: CASSGKPLYGYTF.

This rearrangement joins TRBV5-1 to TRBJ2-2, with a possible D match to TRBD1 (6 bases). Trimming shortened V by 4 bases and J by 0 bases, and 13 bases separated the two germline ends. Per the germline V gene, CDR1 is SGHRS and CDR2 is YFSETQ. The CDR3 has 16 amino acids. For the CDR3, the DNA is TGCGCCAGCAGCCCGGGACAAAAGACGAACACCGGGGAGCTGTTTTTT. It codes for CASSPGQKTNTGELFF.